Sequencing of this T cell receptor beta chain was carried out in a study of shared clonotypes between healthy human individuals. Study in general: Researchers drew samples from two women and a few men aged 18 to 49. Each donor's CD8 memory used one plate, CD8 naive two, each CD4 subset three. Whole-study results and caveats: Read depth was anticipated to influence clonotype sharing among donors.

A word on this clone: Its antigen remains unknown.

As originally analysed: ImmunoSEQ only sent back junction sequences with no quality scores, so filtering was done differently. Using immunoSEQ multiplex PCR, the repertoire was profiled, and TCRdb retains in-frame clones only, with some absent. From that table come the V and J calls and clone size; the DNA was used to work out D and trimming. This table holds over a million clones, 70% to 80% found once. The sequence was collected from a man between 18 and 29 years old in good health. Some clones in this sample may be carry-over from other donors' samples. Sequencing input: memory CD4+ T cells from PBMCs. As to subset: CD45RA-negative fraction.

CDR3 loop: CASSVMAVGGPYEQYF. The CDR3 DNA is TGTGCCAGCAGCGTTATGGCGGTGGGAGGGCCCTACGAGCAGTACTTC. V usage is TRBV7-2 and J usage is TRBJ2-7; TRBD2 aligns across 7 bases. The CDR3 length is 16 residues. Per germline, CDR1 SGHTA and CDR2 FQGNSA. The trim removed 5 bases at V and 2 bases at J, leaving 12 bases unmatched. Drawing the rest from reference TRBV7-2 and TRBJ2-7, the complete variable domain is GAGVSQSPSNKVTEKGKDVELRCDPISGHTALYWYRQSLGQGLEFLIYFQGNSAPDKSGLPSDRFSAERTGGSVSTLTIQRTQQEDSAVYLCASSVMAVGGPYEQYFGPGTRLTVT.